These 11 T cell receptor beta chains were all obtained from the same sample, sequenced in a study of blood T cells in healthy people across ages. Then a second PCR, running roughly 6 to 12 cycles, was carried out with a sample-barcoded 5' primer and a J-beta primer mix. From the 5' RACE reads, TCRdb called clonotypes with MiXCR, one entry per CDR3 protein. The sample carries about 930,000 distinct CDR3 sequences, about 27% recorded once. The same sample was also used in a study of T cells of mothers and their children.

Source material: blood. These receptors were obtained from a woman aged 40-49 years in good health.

CDR3 protein: CASSPTGGQAQFF. The CDR3 nucleotides read TGTGCCAGCTCACCGACGGGGGGTCAGGCGCAGTTCTTC. V usage is TRBV18 and J usage is TRBJ2-1, with 7 nucleotides matching TRBD2. The CDR3 contains 13 residues. Unmatched junction bases numbered 8, after V lost 3 bases and J lost 12 bases. The germline V gene has CDR1 KGHSH and CDR2 LQKENI.

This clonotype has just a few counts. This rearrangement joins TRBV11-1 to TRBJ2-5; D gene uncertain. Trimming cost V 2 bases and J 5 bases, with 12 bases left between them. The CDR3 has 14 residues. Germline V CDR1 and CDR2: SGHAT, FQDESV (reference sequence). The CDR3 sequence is CASSLLTFGETQYF. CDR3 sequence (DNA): TGTGCCAGCAGCTTACTTACCTTCGGGGAGACCCAGTACTTC.

The chain's CDR3 is CASNFLAGVGDTQYF. The CDR3 DNA reads TGTGCCAGCAATTTCCTAGCGGGGGTGGGAGATACGCAGTATTTT. This chain connects TRBV7-2 to TRBJ2-3, with TRBD2 matching 10 bases. V lost 7 bases and J lost 5; bases outside the gene matches: 9. The CDR3 is 15 residues long. Germline V lookup: CDR1 SGHTA, CDR2 FQGNSA.

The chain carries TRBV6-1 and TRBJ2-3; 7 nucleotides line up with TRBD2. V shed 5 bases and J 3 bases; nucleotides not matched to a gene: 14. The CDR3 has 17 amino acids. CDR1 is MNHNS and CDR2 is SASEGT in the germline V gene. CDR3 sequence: CASSQDGSSGGTDTQYF. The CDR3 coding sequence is TGTGCCAGCAGTCAAGACGGGTCGTCGGGGGGAACAGATACGCAGTATTTT.

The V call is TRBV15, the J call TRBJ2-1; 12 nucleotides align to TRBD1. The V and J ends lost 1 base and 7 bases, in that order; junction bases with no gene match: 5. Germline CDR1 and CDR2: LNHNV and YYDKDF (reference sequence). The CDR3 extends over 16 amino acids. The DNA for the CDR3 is TGTGCCACCAGCAGAGTTGGGACAGGGGGCAAGAATGAGCAGTTCTTC. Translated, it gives CATSRVGTGGKNEQFF.

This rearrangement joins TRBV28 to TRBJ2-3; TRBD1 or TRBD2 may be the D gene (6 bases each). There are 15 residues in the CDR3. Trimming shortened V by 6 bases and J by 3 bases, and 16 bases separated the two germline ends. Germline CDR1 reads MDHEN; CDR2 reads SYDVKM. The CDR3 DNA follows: TGTGCCAGCAGGCCCGATGGGGGGCCAACAGATACGCAGTATTTT. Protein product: CASRPDGGPTDTQYF.

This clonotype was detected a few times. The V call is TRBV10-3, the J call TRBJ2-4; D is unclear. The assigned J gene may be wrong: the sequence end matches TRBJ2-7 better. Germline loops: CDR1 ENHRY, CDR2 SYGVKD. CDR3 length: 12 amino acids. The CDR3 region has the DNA TGTGCCATCAGTTTGGACGGCTACGAGCAGTACTTC. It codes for CAISLDGYEQYF.

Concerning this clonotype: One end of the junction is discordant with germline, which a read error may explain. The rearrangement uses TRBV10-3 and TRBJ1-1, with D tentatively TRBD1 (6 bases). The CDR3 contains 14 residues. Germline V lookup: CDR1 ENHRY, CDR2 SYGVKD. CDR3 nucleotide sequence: TGTGCCATCAGTCCGGGACATTTGAACACTGAAGCTTACTTT. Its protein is CAISPGHLNTEAYF.

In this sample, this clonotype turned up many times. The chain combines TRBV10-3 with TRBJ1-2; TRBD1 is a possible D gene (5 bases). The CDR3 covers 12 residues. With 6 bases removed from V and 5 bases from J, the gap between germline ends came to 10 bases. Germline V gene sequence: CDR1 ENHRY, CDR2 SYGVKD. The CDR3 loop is CAISPDRYGYTF. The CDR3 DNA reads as TGTGCCATCAGCCCCGACAGATATGGCTACACCTTC.

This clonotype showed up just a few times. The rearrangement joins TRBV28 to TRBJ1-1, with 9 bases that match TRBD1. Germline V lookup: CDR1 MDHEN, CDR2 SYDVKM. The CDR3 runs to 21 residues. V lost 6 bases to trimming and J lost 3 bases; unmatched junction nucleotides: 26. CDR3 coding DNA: TGTGCCAGCAGCCCCGTTAGCCCCAAGAAGAGGTGGACAGGGGTTGACACTGAAGCTTTCTTT. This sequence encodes CASSPVSPKKRWTGVDTEAFF.

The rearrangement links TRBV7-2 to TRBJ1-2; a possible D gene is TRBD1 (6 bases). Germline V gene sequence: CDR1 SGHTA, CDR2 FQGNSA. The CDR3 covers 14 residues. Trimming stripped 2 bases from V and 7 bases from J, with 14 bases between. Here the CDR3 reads CASSLSPGTIGYTF. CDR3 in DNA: TGTGCCAGCAGCTTATCTCCCGGGACAATTGGCTACACCTTC.